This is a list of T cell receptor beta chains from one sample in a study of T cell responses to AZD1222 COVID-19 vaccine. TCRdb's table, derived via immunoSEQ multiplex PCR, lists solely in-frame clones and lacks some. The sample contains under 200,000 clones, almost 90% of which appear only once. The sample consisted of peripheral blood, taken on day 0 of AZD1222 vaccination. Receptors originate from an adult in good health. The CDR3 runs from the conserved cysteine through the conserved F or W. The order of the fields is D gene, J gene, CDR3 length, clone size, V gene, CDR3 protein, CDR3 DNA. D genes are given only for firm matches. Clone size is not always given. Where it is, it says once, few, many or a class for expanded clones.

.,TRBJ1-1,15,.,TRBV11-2,CASSPMGALGTEAFF,TGTGCCAGCAGCCCCATGGGGGCTTTGGGCACTGAAGCTTTCTTT
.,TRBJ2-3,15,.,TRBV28,CASSFLSGAADTQYF,TGTGCCAGCAGTTTCTTGTCCGGGGCGGCAGATACGCAGTATTTT
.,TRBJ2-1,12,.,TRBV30,CAWRSSYNEQFF,TGTGCCTGGCGGAGCTCCTACAATGAGCAGTTCTTC
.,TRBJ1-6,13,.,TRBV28,CASAGPMASPLHF,TGTGCCAGCGCCGGGCCCATGGCTTCACCCCTCCACTTT
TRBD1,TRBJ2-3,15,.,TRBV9,CASSFGQGIKDTQYF,TGTGCCAGCAGCTTCGGACAGGGGATTAAAGATACGCAGTATTTT
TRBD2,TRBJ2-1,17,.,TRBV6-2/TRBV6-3,CASSARRLAGTYNEQFF,TGTGCCAGCAGTGCACGCCGACTAGCGGGAACCTACAATGAGCAGTTCTTC
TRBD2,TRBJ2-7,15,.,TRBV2,CASSTTSGRAYEQYF,TGTGCCAGCAGTACGACTAGCGGGAGGGCCTACGAGCAGTACTTC
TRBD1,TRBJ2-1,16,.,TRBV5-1,CASSLARVDRNNEQFF,TGCGCCAGCAGCTTGGCTCGGGTGGACAGGAACAATGAGCAGTTCTTC
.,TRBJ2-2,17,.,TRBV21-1,CASSMRALAGGPGELFF,TGTGCCAGCAGCATGCGGGCTTTAGCGGGGGGGCCCGGGGAGCTGTTTTTT
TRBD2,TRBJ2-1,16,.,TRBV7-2,CASILAGGSSYNEQFF,TGTGCCAGCATACTAGCGGGGGGTAGCTCCTACAATGAGCAGTTCTTC
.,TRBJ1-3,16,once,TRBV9,CASSVMGIGSGNTIYF,TGTGCCAGCAGCGTAATGGGAATAGGCTCTGGAAACACCATATATTTT
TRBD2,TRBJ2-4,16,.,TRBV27,CASSFSGGRAKNIQYF,TGTGCCAGCAGTTTCTCCGGGGGGAGGGCCAAAAACATTCAGTACTTC
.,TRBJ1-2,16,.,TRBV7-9,CASSSPVVGTNYGYTF,TGTGCCAGCAGCTCCCCCGTGGTAGGGACGAACTATGGCTACACCTTC
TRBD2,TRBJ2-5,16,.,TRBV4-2,CASSPGTSGGEETQYF,TGTGCCAGCAGCCCCGGGACTAGCGGGGGGGAAGAGACCCAGTACTTC
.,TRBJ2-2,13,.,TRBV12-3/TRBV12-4,CASSSIDTGELFF,TGTGCCAGCAGTTCCATCGACACCGGGGAGCTGTTTTTT
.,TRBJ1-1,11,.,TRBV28,CASKRETEAFF,TGTGCCAGCAAGAGGGAGACTGAAGCTTTCTTT
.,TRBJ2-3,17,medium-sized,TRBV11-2,CASSLEGAGALTDTQYF,TGTGCCAGCAGCTTAGAGGGGGCGGGGGCTCTCACAGATACGCAGTATTTT
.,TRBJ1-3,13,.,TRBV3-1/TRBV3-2,CASSVAGGNTIYF,TGTGCCAGCAGCGTCGCAGGTGGAAACACCATATATTTT
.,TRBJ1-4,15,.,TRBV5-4,CASSLGGSTNEKLFF,TGTGCCAGCAGCCTCGGAGGATCAACTAATGAAAAACTGTTTTTT
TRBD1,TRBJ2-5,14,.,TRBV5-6,CASSPGQGMETQYF,TGTGCCAGCAGCCCGGGACAGGGGATGGAGACCCAGTACTTC
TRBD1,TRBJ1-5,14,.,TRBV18,CASSLDRAGQPQHF,TGTGCCAGCTCCCTGGACAGGGCGGGTCAGCCCCAGCATTTT
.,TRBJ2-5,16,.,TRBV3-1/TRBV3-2,CASSPWLETAQETQYF,TGTGCCAGCAGCCCCTGGCTGGAAACAGCCCAAGAGACCCAGTACTTC
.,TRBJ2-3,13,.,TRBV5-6,CASSLGSTDTQYF,TGTGCCAGCAGCTTGGGAAGCACAGATACGCAGTATTTT
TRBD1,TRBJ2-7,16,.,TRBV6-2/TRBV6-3,CASSYFAPDRSYEQYF,TGTGCCAGCAGTTACTTTGCGCCGGACAGGTCCTACGAGCAGTACTTC
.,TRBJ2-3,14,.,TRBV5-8,CASTNRLDPDTQYF,TGTGCCAGCACCAATAGACTAGATCCAGATACGCAGTATTTT
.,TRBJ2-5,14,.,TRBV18,CASSPLGGGETQYF,TGTGCCAGCTCACCATTGGGGGGAGGAGAGACCCAGTACTTC
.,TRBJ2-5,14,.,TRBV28,CASSLSRAGETQYF,TGTGCCAGCAGTTTATCCAGGGCAGGAGAGACCCAGTACTTC
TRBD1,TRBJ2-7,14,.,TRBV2,CATIPGTGAREQYF,TGTGCCACCATCCCCGGGACAGGGGCGAGGGAGCAGTACTTC
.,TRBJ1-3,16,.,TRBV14,CASSQLHGVSGNTIYF,TGTGCCAGCAGCCAACTCCACGGTGTCTCTGGAAACACCATATATTTT
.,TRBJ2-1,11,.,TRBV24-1,CATSDFGEQFF,TGTGCCACCAGTGATTTCGGTGAGCAGTTCTTC
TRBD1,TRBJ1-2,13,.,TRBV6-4,CASSANRGPGYTF,TGTGCCAGCAGTGCCAACAGGGGGCCTGGCTACACCTTC
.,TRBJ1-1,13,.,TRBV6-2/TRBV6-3,CASSYLGDTEAFF,TGTGCCAGCAGTTACCTGGGGGACACTGAAGCTTTCTTT
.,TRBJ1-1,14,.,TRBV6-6,CASSTNSLTSGAFF,TGTGCCAGCAGCACTAATTCCTTGACCTCGGGGGCTTTCTTT
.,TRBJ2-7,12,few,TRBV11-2,CASSLPFYEQYF,TGTGCCAGCAGCTTACCCTTCTACGAGCAGTACTTC
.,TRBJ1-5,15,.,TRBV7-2,CASSLSGMGNQPQHF,TGTGCCAGCAGCTTATCTGGGATGGGCAATCAGCCCCAGCATTTT
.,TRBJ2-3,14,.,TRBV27,CASSLSSYRDTQYF,TGTGCCAGCAGTTTATCCTCGTATAGAGATACGCAGTATTTT
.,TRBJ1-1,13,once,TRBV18,CASSPPGSSEAFF,TGTGCCAGCTCACCACCCGGGTCTTCGGAAGCTTTCTTT
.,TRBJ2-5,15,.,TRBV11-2,CASSLGQESQETQYF,TGTGCCAGCAGCTTAGGGCAGGAGAGCCAAGAGACCCAGTACTTC
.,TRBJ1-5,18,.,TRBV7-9,CASSLDPSGARIVQPQHF,TGTGCCAGCAGCTTAGACCCATCCGGGGCCAGGATAGTACAGCCCCAGCATTTT
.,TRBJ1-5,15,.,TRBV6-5,CASSYSTEGNQPQHF,TGTGCCAGCAGTTACTCGACAGAGGGCAATCAGCCCCAGCATTTT
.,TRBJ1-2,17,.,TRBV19,CASSPRGGGRVEYGYTF,TGTGCCAGTAGTCCCCGAGGCGGGGGGCGCGTTGAATATGGCTACACCTTC
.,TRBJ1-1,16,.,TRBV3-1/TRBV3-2,CASSRRDASRNTEAFF,TGTGCCAGCAGCCGGCGGGACGCCAGCAGAAACACTGAAGCTTTCTTT
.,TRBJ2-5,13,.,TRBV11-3,CASSFRGQETQYF,TGTGCCAGCAGCTTCCGGGGGCAAGAGACCCAGTACTTC
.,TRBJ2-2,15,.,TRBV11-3,CASSLDSLENGELFF,TGTGCCAGCAGCTTAGATTCGTTGGAGAACGGGGAGCTGTTTTTT
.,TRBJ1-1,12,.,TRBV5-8,CASSRLNTEAFF,TGTGCCAGCAGCCGATTGAACACTGAAGCTTTCTTT